The source of this T cell receptor (beta chain) is a study of blood T cell repertoires in COVID-19. Study overall: Collection of acute and convalescent COVID-19 samples took place in the United States, Italy and Spain. The cDNA or gDNA used as material had been derived from T cells, B-cell-depleted T cells, or PBMCs.

The CDR3 sequence is 17 residues long. V trimming: 4 bases; J trimming: 2 bases; junction bases outside the gene matches: 5. Germline V gene sequence: CDR1 SGHRS, CDR2 YFSETQ. Authors' data handling: Estimation of nucleated cell counts relied on the amplification of reference gene primers. Profiling relied on immunoSEQ multiplex PCR, and the TCRdb table lists in-frame clones only, not all of them. Clonal size and the V and J genes are those of that table, whereas D and trimming came from the DNA. Of 84,000 or so clones listed, around four fifths are singletons. This clone occurred once. The J gene is TRBJ1-6, the V gene TRBV5-1; 11 bases are a match to TRBD1. This TCR derives from a human donor in a cohort sampled during active COVID-19. The source material was peripheral blood. The CDR3 nucleotides are TGCGCCAGCAGCCTACGGACAGGGGGCGCCTATAATTCACCCCTCCACTTT. The encoded protein is CASSLRTGGAYNSPLHF.